The T cell receptor (beta chain) under discussion was sequenced for a study of CD8 T cells in ankylosing spondylitis. Study findings and constraints: A TCR beta motif made of several highly homologous variants seemed typical of ankylosing spondylitis blood. Both synovial fluid and blood in reactive arthritis had previously been reported to carry some motif variants.

This clonotype was picked up many times. Its target is unknown. TCRdb passed the 5' RACE reads through MiXCR, listing each CDR3 protein once. The table shows around 180,000 distinct CDR3 sequences, with approximately 18% occurring only once. This CDR3 has 13 amino acids. The V end was cut by 0 bases, the J end by 9 bases, with 9 bases between. CDR1 LGHDT and CDR2 YNNKEL come from the germline V gene (reference sequence). The chain employs TRBV3-1 and TRBJ1-5; the D is unclear. This receptor was identified in a male donor aged 5 to 30 with ankylosing spondylitis or in good health (not recorded which). The sample was blood, either unsorted or a sorted T cell fraction (not recorded which). CDR3 DNA: TGTGCCAGCAGCCAAGAGTCCGATCGGCCCCAGCATTTT. It translates to CASSQESDRPQHF. The full variable domain, its missing parts supplied by reference TRBV3-1 and TRBJ1-5, is DTAVSQTPKYLVTQMGNDKSIKCEQNLGHDTMYWYKQDSKKFLKIMFSYNNKELIINETVPNRFSPKSPDKAHLNLHINSLELGDSAVYFCASSQESDRPQHFGDGTRLSIL.